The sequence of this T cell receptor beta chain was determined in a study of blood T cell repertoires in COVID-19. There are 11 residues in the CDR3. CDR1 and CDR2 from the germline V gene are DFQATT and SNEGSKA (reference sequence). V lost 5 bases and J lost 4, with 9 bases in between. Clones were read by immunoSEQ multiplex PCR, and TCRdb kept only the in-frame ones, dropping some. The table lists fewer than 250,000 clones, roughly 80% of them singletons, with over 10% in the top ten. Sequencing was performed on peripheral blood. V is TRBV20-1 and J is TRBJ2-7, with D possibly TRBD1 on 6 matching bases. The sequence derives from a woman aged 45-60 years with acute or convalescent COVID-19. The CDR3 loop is CSARQAYEQYF. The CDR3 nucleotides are TGCAGTGCTCGACAGGCGTACGAGCAGTACTTC.